The rows below give T cell receptor beta chains drawn from one sample of a study of human T cells and chemical hapten exposure. TCRdb analysed the 5' RACE reads with MiXCR anew, one entry per CDR3 protein. The sample yields roughly 81,000 distinct CDR3 sequences, around 15% seen once. All receptors derive from a female donor in good health. CDR3s include the opening cysteine and the closing phenylalanine or tryptophan. Fields, in order: D gene, J gene, V gene, clone size, CDR3 DNA, CDR3 protein. The D gene is left open where the match is weak. Size tells how often a clone was seen (once, few, many) or the class of an expanded clone, and some rows leave it out.

D: TRBD1; J: TRBJ2-3; V: TRBV29-1; size: many; DNA: TGCAGCGTTGAAGGGGGACAGGGGATAACAGATACGCAGTATTTT; CDR3: CSVEGGQGITDTQYF
D: -; J: TRBJ1-2; V: TRBV27; size: many; DNA: TGTGCCAGCAGTTTATCTTGGGAGCGCAATGGCTACACCTTC; CDR3: CASSLSWERNGYTF
D: TRBD2; J: TRBJ2-7; V: TRBV6-2/TRBV6-3; size: many; DNA: TGTGCCAGCAGTTACCGAGCTAGCGGGAGAGTTATGGTGCGGTACGAGCAGTACTTC; CDR3: CASSYRASGRVMVRYEQYF
D: -; J: TRBJ1-2; V: TRBV20-1; size: once; DNA: -; CDR3: CSATLWGEGTF
D: -; J: TRBJ2-5; V: TRBV7-9; size: few; DNA: TGTGCCAGCGCCAAGCGACAGGAGGAGACCCAGTACTTC; CDR3: CASAKRQEETQYF
D: TRBD1; J: TRBJ1-2; V: TRBV6-6; size: -; DNA: TGTGCCAGCAGCCACGGGACAGGGAGCTATGGCTACACCTTC; CDR3: CASSHGTGSYGYTF
D: -; J: TRBJ1-1; V: TRBV2; size: once; DNA: TGTGCCAGCAGTCTTATTCAAGGCGGCGCTTTCTTT; CDR3: CASSLIQGGAFF
D: TRBD1; J: TRBJ1-2; V: TRBV7-2; size: -; DNA: TGTGCCAGCAGCTTCTCGGGACAGGGGACATATGGCTACACCTTC; CDR3: CASSFSGQGTYGYTF
D: -; J: TRBJ1-4; V: TRBV20-1; size: many; DNA: TGCAGTGCTAGTGGGCAGGGAAATGAAAAACTGTTTTTT; CDR3: CSASGQGNEKLFF
D: -; J: TRBJ1-1; V: TRBV3-1; size: -; DNA: TGTGCCAGCAGCCAAGAGGGGGGATACACTGAAGCTTTCTTT; CDR3: CASSQEGGYTEAFF
D: -; J: TRBJ1-5; V: TRBV12-3/TRBV12-4; size: few; DNA: TGTGCCAGCAGAGAAAGTAGCAATCAGCCCCAGCATTTT; CDR3: CASRESSNQPQHF
D: TRBD2; J: TRBJ2-1; V: TRBV29-1; size: -; DNA: TGCAGCACCAGCCTGGCGGGGGGGAGGGATGAGCAGTTCTTC; CDR3: CSTSLAGGRDEQFF
D: -; J: TRBJ2-7; V: TRBV20-1; size: -; DNA: TGCAGTGCTAGAGAAAGAGGTCCTCCGACCTACGAGCAGTACTTC; CDR3: CSARERGPPTYEQYF
D: -; J: TRBJ1-5; V: TRBV4-3; size: few; DNA: TGCGCCAGCAGCTCCCGAGGGGGGCGCAATCAGCCCCAGCATTTT; CDR3: CASSSRGGRNQPQHF
D: -; J: TRBJ2-6; V: TRBV29-1; size: many; DNA: TGCAGCGTTGCGGGCAGGGCGGACTCTGGGGCCAACGTCCTGACTTTC; CDR3: CSVAGRADSGANVLTF
D: -; J: TRBJ2-3; V: TRBV29-1; size: few; DNA: TGCAGCGTTGAAGGAGGCCGGGGTGCAGATACGCAGTATTTT; CDR3: CSVEGGRGADTQYF
D: -; J: TRBJ2-1; V: TRBV15; size: -; DNA: TGTGCCACCAGCAGAGTAAGAAGGGACCCCTACAATGAGCAGTTCTTC; CDR3: CATSRVRRDPYNEQFF
D: -; J: TRBJ1-1; V: TRBV27; size: few; DNA: TGTGCCAGCAGTTTATTTCGACAGACCTTGAACACTGAAGCTTTCTTT; CDR3: CASSLFRQTLNTEAFF
D: -; J: TRBJ2-5; V: TRBV5-1; size: -; DNA: TGCGCCAGCGAAGATCCAGGGAGCCAAGAGACCCAGTACTTC; CDR3: CASEDPGSQETQYF
D: -; J: TRBJ1-4; V: TRBV20-1; size: -; DNA: TGCAGTGCTAGAAGCAGGGTCGATGAAAAACTGTTTTTT; CDR3: CSARSRVDEKLFF
D: -; J: TRBJ1-2; V: TRBV20-1; size: many; DNA: TGCAGTGCCGGTGGAGTTCGGGGCTACACCTTC; CDR3: CSAGGVRGYTF
D: TRBD2; J: TRBJ2-3; V: TRBV20-1; size: few; DNA: TGCAGTGCTAGTCTGGTTATAGCGGGGGAGTCCAGGACGCAGTATTTT; CDR3: CSASLVIAGESRTQYF
D: -; J: TRBJ2-7; V: TRBV30; size: few; DNA: TGTGCCTGGAAAGCCTTGGACGGAGAATCCTACGAGCAGTACTTC; CDR3: CAWKALDGESYEQYF
D: TRBD1; J: TRBJ2-3; V: TRBV20-1; size: few; DNA: TGCAGTGCTAGCTCTGGGACAGAGAGTTCAGATACGCAGTATTTT; CDR3: CSASSGTESSDTQYF
D: -; J: TRBJ1-5; V: TRBV4-2; size: -; DNA: TGTGCCAGCAGCCCTAGACAGGCCGCCCGGGGTCAGCCCCAGCATTTT; CDR3: CASSPRQAARGQPQHF
D: -; J: TRBJ1-4; V: TRBV12-3/TRBV12-4; size: -; DNA: TGTGCCAGCAGGCAGGGCTTGTATGAAAAACTGTTTTTT; CDR3: CASRQGLYEKLFF
D: -; J: TRBJ2-3; V: TRBV30; size: few; DNA: TGTGCCTGGAGTGTTAACCGGGCCCTCACAGATACGCAGTATTTT; CDR3: CAWSVNRALTDTQYF
D: -; J: TRBJ2-3; V: TRBV7-2; size: -; DNA: TGTGCCAGCAGCTTAGTGGGCACTGGGGCGGGAGATACGCAGTATTTT; CDR3: CASSLVGTGAGDTQYF
D: TRBD1; J: TRBJ1-3; V: TRBV12-3/TRBV12-4; size: -; DNA: TGTGCCAGCACCGGGACAGAGGGAAACACCATATATTTT; CDR3: CASTGTEGNTIYF
D: -; J: TRBJ2-1; V: TRBV20-1; size: many; DNA: TGCAGTGCTAGTGGCAGATTGGGTGAGCAGTTCTTC; CDR3: CSASGRLGEQFF
D: TRBD2; J: TRBJ2-3; V: TRBV29-1; size: -; DNA: TGCAGCGTTGGGCGGGGGGCGGCCCCAGATACGCAGTATTTT; CDR3: CSVGRGAAPDTQYF
D: -; J: TRBJ1-5; V: TRBV6-1; size: -; DNA: TGTGCCACCCACCGGGACAACAATCAGCCCCAGCATTTT; CDR3: CATHRDNNQPQHF
D: -; J: TRBJ2-2; V: TRBV5-1; size: -; DNA: TGCGCCAGCAGCTTGGCACGGGGGGAGCTGTTTTTT; CDR3: CASSLARGELFF
D: -; J: TRBJ2-3; V: TRBV20-1; size: -; DNA: TGCAGTGCTAGAGATGTGGGACACACAGATACGCAGTATTTT; CDR3: CSARDVGHTDTQYF
D: -; J: TRBJ2-1; V: TRBV18; size: medium-sized; DNA: TGTGCCAGCTCACCTCCGTCGGCCGGGGGCGGGAATGAGCAGTTCTTC; CDR3: CASSPPSAGGGNEQFF
D: TRBD2; J: TRBJ2-1; V: TRBV7-2; size: few; DNA: TGTGCCAGCAGCTTAGGCTGGGAGGGCAGCCGGTACAATGAGCAGTTCTTC; CDR3: CASSLGWEGSRYNEQFF
D: -; J: TRBJ1-2; V: TRBV14; size: few; DNA: TGTGCCAGCAGCCAATTTTCAGGGCGGGGTGGCTACACCTTC; CDR3: CASSQFSGRGGYTF
D: -; J: TRBJ1-4; V: TRBV12-3/TRBV12-4; size: -; DNA: TGTGCCAGCAGTTTAAGCTTAGGCGCCAGAAAAGCAACTAATGAAAAACTGTTTTTT; CDR3: CASSLSLGARKATNEKLFF
D: -; J: TRBJ2-7; V: TRBV6-2/TRBV6-3; size: -; DNA: TGTGCCAGCAGTTTTGGGTCCTACGAGCAGTACTTC; CDR3: CASSFGSYEQYF
D: -; J: TRBJ2-3; V: TRBV18; size: -; DNA: TGTGCCAGCTCACCACCGGGGAGCACAGATACGCAGTATTTT; CDR3: CASSPPGSTDTQYF
D: TRBD1; J: TRBJ2-7; V: TRBV7-2; size: -; DNA: TGTGCCAGCAGCTTATCTCGGGACAGATACGAGCAGTACTTC; CDR3: CASSLSRDRYEQYF
D: -; J: TRBJ1-2; V: TRBV6-2/TRBV6-3; size: -; DNA: TGTGCCAGCAGTTACACGGACAACTATGGCTACACCTTC; CDR3: CASSYTDNYGYTF
D: -; J: TRBJ2-5; V: TRBV4-3; size: -; DNA: TGCGCCAGCAGCTCCATGAGAGGGGAGACCCAGTACTTC; CDR3: CASSSMRGETQYF
D: TRBD1; J: TRBJ2-5; V: TRBV7-9; size: few; DNA: TGTGCCAGCAGCATCCGGACAGGGATGGGAGAGACCCAGTACTTC; CDR3: CASSIRTGMGETQYF
D: -; J: TRBJ1-2; V: TRBV28; size: few; DNA: TGTGCCAGCAGTTTAGGGGGCAAATACTATGGCTACACCTTC; CDR3: CASSLGGKYYGYTF
D: TRBD2; J: TRBJ2-7; V: TRBV6-5; size: few; DNA: TGTGCCAGCAGTTACTCAAAGCGGGGCGAGGGGGAGCAGTACTTC; CDR3: CASSYSKRGEGEQYF
D: TRBD1; J: TRBJ2-2; V: TRBV7-7; size: -; DNA: TGTGCTAGCAGCTCGCTAGTCGGGACAGGGACTCTGAACACCGGGGAGCTGTTTTTT; CDR3: CASSSLVGTGTLNTGELFF
D: -; J: TRBJ1-5; V: TRBV28; size: -; DNA: TGTGCCAGCATCTGGGGATTAAATCAGCCCCAGCATTTT; CDR3: CASIWGLNQPQHF
D: -; J: TRBJ2-3; V: TRBV20-1; size: -; DNA: TGCAGTGCTAGAGATAGGGGAGTTCTCACAGATACGCAGTATTTT; CDR3: CSARDRGVLTDTQYF
D: -; J: TRBJ2-1; V: TRBV7-2; size: -; DNA: TGTGCCAGCAGCTTAGTGTCGTACAATGAGCAGTTCTTC; CDR3: CASSLVSYNEQFF
D: -; J: TRBJ1-1; V: TRBV18; size: -; DNA: TGTGCCAGCTCTACGGGGGGTTTGGAAGCTTTCTTT; CDR3: CASSTGGLEAFF
D: -; J: TRBJ1-5; V: TRBV12-3/TRBV12-4; size: -; DNA: TGTGCCAGCAGTTTCGGGCACCCTTTTCAGCCCCAGCATTTT; CDR3: CASSFGHPFQPQHF
D: -; J: TRBJ1-5; V: TRBV20-1; size: few; DNA: TGCAGTGCTAGCAGGGTCGGTCAGCCCCAGCATTTT; CDR3: CSASRVGQPQHF
D: -; J: TRBJ2-7; V: TRBV20-1; size: -; DNA: TGCAGTGCGGGCGGCCTATTCAACGAGCAGTACTTC; CDR3: CSAGGLFNEQYF
D: TRBD1; J: TRBJ1-2; V: TRBV27; size: few; DNA: TGTGCCAGCAGTTTCCGGGACAGTAACTATGGCTACACCTTC; CDR3: CASSFRDSNYGYTF
D: -; J: TRBJ2-1; V: TRBV4-3; size: few; DNA: TGCGCCAGCAGCCAAGCCCCCTCTGGGGCAGGGCGCAATGAGCAGTTCTTC; CDR3: CASSQAPSGAGRNEQFF
D: -; J: TRBJ1-2; V: TRBV3-1; size: -; DNA: TGTGCCAGCAGCCAAGGGGAGGGCCGCTATGGCTACACCTTC; CDR3: CASSQGEGRYGYTF
D: TRBD1; J: TRBJ1-2; V: TRBV10-3; size: -; DNA: TGTGCCATCAGGGATGGACAGGCAAATGGCTACACCTTC; CDR3: CAIRDGQANGYTF